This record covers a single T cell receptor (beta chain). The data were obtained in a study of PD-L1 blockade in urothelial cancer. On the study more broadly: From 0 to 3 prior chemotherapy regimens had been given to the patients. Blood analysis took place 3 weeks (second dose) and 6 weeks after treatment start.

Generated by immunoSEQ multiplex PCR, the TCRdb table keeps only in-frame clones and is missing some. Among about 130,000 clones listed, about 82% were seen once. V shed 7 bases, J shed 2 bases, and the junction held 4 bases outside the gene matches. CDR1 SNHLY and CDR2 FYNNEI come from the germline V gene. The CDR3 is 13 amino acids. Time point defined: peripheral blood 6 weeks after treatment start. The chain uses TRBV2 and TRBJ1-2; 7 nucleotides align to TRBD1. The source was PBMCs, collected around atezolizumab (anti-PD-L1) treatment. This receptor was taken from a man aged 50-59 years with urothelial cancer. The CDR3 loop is CASTRDSNYGYTF. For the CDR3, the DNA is TGTGCCAGCACCCGGGACAGCAACTATGGCTACACCTTC.